These 9 T cell receptor beta chains originate from one sample sequenced in a study of T cell repertoires in cytomegalovirus infection. TCRdb recomputed calls from the reads with MiXCR, one row per CDR3 protein. This table has roughly 300,000 distinct CDR3 sequences, 20% to 30% appearing once. Sequenced input: PBMCs. These receptors all come from a human donor in good health (CMV status not recorded). Some clones in this sample may be carry-over from other donors' samples.

This clonotype was counted only a few times. V and J are TRBV12-3 or TRBV12-4 and TRBJ1-6, with D unclear. The CDR3 runs to 13 residues. Trimming shortened V by 6 bases and J by 7 bases, and 10 bases separated the two germline ends. This chain's CDR3 is CASSELVNSPLHF. The CDR3 nucleotides read TGTGCCAGCAGCGAGCTCGTGAATTCACCCCTCCACTTT.

This chain joins TRBV6-5 and TRBJ2-7; D possibly corresponds to TRBD1 (5 bases). This CDR3 has 18 amino acids. The germline V gene has CDR1 MNHEY and CDR2 SVGAGI. Trimming shortened V by 10 bases and J by 2 bases, and 30 bases separated the two germline ends. The CDR3: CATTITLPRRAGTYEQYF. The CDR3 DNA follows: TGTGCCACCACAATCACACTCCCTCGCAGGGCAGGGACCTACGAGCAGTACTTC.

This clonotype has just a few counts. The rearrangement links TRBV12-3 or TRBV12-4 to TRBJ2-1; D remains unclear. V dropped 2 bases and J dropped 6 bases, with 11 bases sitting between them. CDR3 length: 14 residues. The CDR3 DNA is TGTGCCAGCAGTTTATTACAGTTGGGCAATGAGCAGTTCTTC. Amino acids: CASSLLQLGNEQFF.

The chain is built from TRBV18 and TRBJ1-1, with D possibly being TRBD1 (6 bases). Germline CDR1 KGHSH, CDR2 LQKENI. This CDR3 region has 14 residues. V was cut by 4 bases and J by 4 bases, with 13 bases left in between. For the CDR3, the DNA is TGTGCCAGCTCACTACAGACGGACAGCACTGAAGCTTTCTTT. Protein sequence: CASSLQTDSTEAFF.

The chain couples TRBV10-3 to TRBJ2-7; unclear D gene. This CDR3 is 14 amino acids long. Between the trimmed V and J ends, which lost 0 bases and 2 bases, there was a span of 8 bases. In germline, CDR1 is ENHRY, CDR2 SYGVKD. CDR3 sequence (DNA): TGTGCCATCAGTGAGTCTACTGGCCCCTACGAGCAGTACTTC. Translated: CAISESTGPYEQYF.

The sample holds many counts of this clonotype. The chain carries TRBV12-3 or TRBV12-4 and TRBJ2-7, with a tentative D call TRBD1 (6 bases). The V and J ends lost 5 bases and 0 bases respectively, with 11 bases between them. This CDR3 has 14 residues. In DNA form, the CDR3 reads TGTGCCAGCAGTACCCAGGGGATCTCCTACGAGCAGTACTTC. Protein sequence: CASSTQGISYEQYF.

The rearrangement joins TRBV12-3 or TRBV12-4 to TRBJ2-1; TRBD2 is a possible D gene (6 bases). V lost 4 bases and J 5 bases, leaving 15 bases between the germline ends. This CDR3 has 15 residues. The CDR3 bases are TGTGCCAGCAGTTGGGCCCGGGACTGGAACAATGAGCAGTTCTTC. This encodes CASSWARDWNNEQFF.

This clonotype has ten or more counts. The chain couples TRBV7-2 to TRBJ2-3; maybe TRBD2 (6 bases). V was cut by 5 bases and J by 1 base, with 13 bases left in between. The CDR3 spans 15 residues. CDR1 and CDR2 from the germline V gene are SGHTA and FQGNSA. This chain's CDR3 is CASSTWRGGTDTQYF. CDR3 sequence (DNA): TGTGCCAGCAGCACGTGGAGGGGCGGCACAGATACGCAGTATTTT. The variable domain in full, with the rest retrieved from reference TRBV7-2 and TRBJ2-3, is GAGVSQSPSNKVTEKGKDVELRCDPISGHTALYWYRQSLGQGLEFLIYFQGNSAPDKSGLPSDRFSAERTGGSVSTLTIQRTQQEDSAVYLCASSTWRGGTDTQYFGPGTRLTVL.

This clonotype was detected a few times. The chain combines TRBV20-1 with TRBJ2-7; the D is unclear. The V end was cut by 2 bases, the J end by 3 bases, with 14 bases between. The germline gives CDR1 DFQATT, CDR2 SNEGSKA (reference sequence). The CDR3 spans 14 residues. CDR3: CSARLGSGVYEQYF. In DNA, the CDR3 is TGCAGTGCTAGACTGGGCTCCGGTGTCTACGAGCAGTACTTC.